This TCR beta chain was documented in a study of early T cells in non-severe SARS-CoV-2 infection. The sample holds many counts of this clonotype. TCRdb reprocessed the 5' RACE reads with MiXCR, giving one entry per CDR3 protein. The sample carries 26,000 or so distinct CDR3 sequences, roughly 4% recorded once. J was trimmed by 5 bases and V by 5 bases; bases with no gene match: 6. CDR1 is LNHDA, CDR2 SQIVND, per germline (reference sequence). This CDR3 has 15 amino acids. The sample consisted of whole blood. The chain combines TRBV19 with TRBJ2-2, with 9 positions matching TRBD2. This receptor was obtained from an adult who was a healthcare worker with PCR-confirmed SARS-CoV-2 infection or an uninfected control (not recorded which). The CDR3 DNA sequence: TGTGCCAGTAGTTTTAGCGGGAGCGGTACCGGGGAGCTGTTTTTT. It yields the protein CASSFSGSGTGELFF.